The 25 T cell receptor beta chains in this list originate from one sample, sequenced in a study of CD8+ T cells in alopecia areata. Stated time point: mouse skin 6 weeks after grafting, around onset of hair loss. Following RNA extraction, reverse transcription yielded cDNA that acted as the sequencing template. Profiling relied on immunoSEQ multiplex PCR, and the TCRdb table lists in-frame clones only, not all of them. The sample is made up of 4,500 to 7,000 clones, none counted only once. The specimen was skin, collected at week 6. Receptors were obtained from a C3H/HeJ mouse with alopecia areata. The MHC haplotype of the strain is H2-k.

Many counts were recorded for this clone. Mouse gene names and germline throughout. Coverage ceases 4 residues before the CDR3 finishes, and the germline J gene fills in the end. The chain employs TRBV13-1 and TRBJ2-7, with 9 bases aligning to TRBD1. The J segment lost 3 bases and the V segment lost 0 bases, leaving 4 bases of the junction unmatched. The CDR3 totals 15 residues. Germline V gene lookup returns CDR1 NSHNY and CDR2 SYGAGN. The CDR3 sequence: CASSDVGQGFYEQYF. The CDR3 DNA, read in part, is TGTGCCAGCAGTGATGTAGGACAGGGGTTCTAT.

Of note for this clone: Mouse names are used for the genes. The DNA ends 4 residues before the CDR3 does, and the rest of the CDR3 is filled in from the germline J gene. V and J are TRBV19 and TRBJ2-7; D perhaps matches TRBD1 (6 bases). The CDR3 totals 14 residues. V lost 4 bases and J lost 0, with 11 bases in between. Germline V lookup: CDR1 FNHDT, CDR2 SITEND (reference sequence). Here the CDR3 reads CASSPPGDSYEQYF. The CDR3 DNA, read in part, is TGTGCCAGCAGTCCTCCAGGGGACTCCTAT.

As regards this clone: Here the gene names and germline are mouse. The CDR3 end lies 4 residues beyond the end of the read and is filled in from the germline J gene. The chain uses TRBV14 and TRBJ2-5; 11 nucleotides match TRBD2. Per germline, CDR1 SGHDT and CDR2 FRDEAV. The CDR3 consists of 17 residues. CDR3 in amino acids: CASSFHRTGGRGDTQYF. The DNA read from the CDR3 is TGTGCCAGCAGTTTCCATCGGACTGGGGGGAGGGGAGAC.

This clone was counted many times. Genes here carry mouse names. The read terminates 4 residues ahead of where the CDR3 ends, so the germline J gene completes it. The rearrangement uses TRBV1 and TRBJ2-3; 9 positions agree with TRBD1. The CDR3 loop spans 14 amino acids. The germline V gene encodes CDR1 NSQYPW and CDR2 LRSPGD (reference sequence). The covered CDR3 bases are TGCACCTGCAGTTCCGGGACAGGGAAAGAA. Encoded protein: CTCSSGTGKE. The entire CDR3 reads CTCSSGTGKETLYF.

Of note for this clone: The germline and genes are mouse ones. The DNA ends 4 residues before the CDR3 does, and the rest of the CDR3 is filled in from the germline J gene. V is TRBV19 and J is TRBJ2-2; 9 bases fit TRBD1. CDR1 and CDR2 from the germline V gene are FNHDT and SITEND (reference sequence). Germline trimming cut 5 bases from V and 6 bases from J; bases unmatched to any gene: 5. This CDR3 region has 14 residues. Incomplete CDR3 DNA: TGTGCCAGCAGCCCCGGGACAGGGCCCGGG. This codes for CASSPGTGPG. The whole CDR3 sequence reads CASSPGTGPGQLYF. Full variable domain (outside the CDR3, taken from reference TRBV19 and TRBJ2-2): GGIITQTPKFLIGQEGQKLTLKCQQNFNHDTMYWYRQDSGKGLRLIYYSITENDLQKGDLSEGYDASREKKSSFSLTVTSAQKNEMAVFLCASSPGTGPGQLYFGEGSKLTVL.

This clone has more than one count but fewer than ten. Gene labels here are mouse ones. The missing CDR3 end, 4 residues past where the read stops, is filled in from the germline J gene. The chain has TRBV19 and TRBJ2-3; TRBD1 might be the D (6 bases). Germline V gives CDR1 FNHDT, CDR2 SITEND (reference sequence). V gave up 5 bases and J gave up 0 bases, with 13 bases separating them. The CDR3 runs to 15 residues. The CDR3 loop is CASSDLQGSAETLYF. CDR3 bases read: TGTGCCAGCAGCGACCTACAGGGTAGTGCAGAA.

This clone was observed a handful of times. The genes are named according to mouse. The read falls 4 residues short of the CDR3 end, and the missing part is taken from the germline J gene. The rearrangement joins TRBV13-2 to TRBJ2-5; 7 bases are shared with TRBD2. Germline-derived CDR1 and CDR2 are NNHNN and SYGAGS (reference sequence). J was trimmed by 0 bases and V by 2 bases; bases with no gene match: 6. The CDR3 length is 16 residues. The CDR3 sequence is CASGDPTGFNQDTQYF. The sequenced part of the CDR3 DNA is TGTGCCAGCGGTGACCCGACTGGGTTTAACCAAGAC.

This clone came up many times. The germline and genes are mouse ones. The CDR3 goes on 4 residues after the read ends, and that part is filled in from the germline J gene. The chain joins TRBV1 to TRBJ2-5; TRBD2 aligns across 9 bases. Germline CDR1 NSQYPW, CDR2 LRSPGD (reference sequence). This CDR3 comprises 15 residues. V shed 4 bases and J 3 bases; nucleotides not matched to a gene: 5. Here the CDR3 reads CTCSGLDWGQDTQYF. The CDR3 bases that were read are TGCACCTGCAGTGGGCTCGACTGGGGGCAAGAC.

This clone occurred many times. These gene names are mouse names. The read ends 4 residues early relative to the CDR3; the germline J gene fills the gap. The V and J genes are TRBV19 and TRBJ1-1, with D perhaps matching TRBD1 (6 bases). Germline CDR1 FNHDT, CDR2 SITEND (reference sequence). The CDR3 is 14 amino acids. The CDR3 DNA, read in part, is TGTGCCAGCAGTATAGCACAGGGCCCCCCA. Its protein is CASSIAQGPP. The full CDR3 reads CASSIAQGPPEVFF.

This clone was seen a handful of times. The genes and germline here are from mouse. The CDR3 end is not reached by the read, which stops 4 residues before it; the germline J gene fills it in. The chain has TRBV19 and TRBJ2-7; 11 bases are a match to TRBD2. CDR3 length: 14 residues. The V gene's germline CDR1 is FNHDT and CDR2 SITEND (reference sequence). The CDR3 reads CASSNGLGGDEQYF. CDR3 DNA, as far as it was read: TGTGCCAGCAGTAATGGACTGGGGGGAGAT.

This clone turned up a few times. Gene labels here are mouse ones. The CDR3 extends 4 residues past the end of the read, so its final part is completed from the germline J gene. The chain has TRBV13-3 and TRBJ2-5; the D gene is possibly TRBD2 (6 bases). The CDR3 contains 14 residues. Trimming took off 2 bases at V and 2 bases at J, with 9 bases between the two ends. Germline V gives CDR1 NNHDY, CDR2 SYVADS. The part of the CDR3 DNA that was read is TGTGCCAGCAGTGAAGGCTGGGGCCAAGAC. Amino acid sequence: CASSEGWGQD. The CDR3, in full, reads CASSEGWGQDTQYF. Combining the CDR3 with reference TRBV13-3 and TRBJ2-5 gives the whole variable domain EAAVTQSPRSKVAVTGGKVTLSCHQTNNHDYMYWYRQDTGHGLRLIHYSYVADSTEKGDIPDGYKASRPSQENFSLILELASLSQTAVYFCASSEGWGQDTQYFGPGTRLLVL.

Comment on this clone: Each gene name is a mouse one. The sequenced fragment ends 4 residues before the CDR3 boundary, so the rest is inferred from the germline J gene. The gene calls are TRBV5 and TRBJ2-7, with 12 bases aligning to TRBD2. Trimming removed 1 base from V and 1 base from J; junction bases left unmatched: 2. CDR3 length: 16 amino acids. Germline V CDR1 and CDR2: LGHNA, YNLKQL (reference sequence). CDR3 DNA, as far as it was read: TGTGCCAGCAGCCAAGCCGGGACTGGGGGGTCCTAT. Residues: CASSQAGTGGSY. The CDR3 in full is CASSQAGTGGSYEQYF.

This clone was seen many times. Gene names follow the mouse nomenclature. The read terminates 4 residues before the CDR3 end, so the remaining end is supplied by the germline J gene. The rearrangement joins TRBV19 to TRBJ1-2, with D maybe TRBD1 (6 bases). V lost 4 bases, J lost 0 bases, and 10 bases lay in between. CDR3 length: 14 amino acids. Germline CDR1 reads FNHDT; CDR2 reads SITEND (reference sequence). This CDR3 is CASSPDRTNSDYTF. The CDR3 DNA, read in part, is TGTGCCAGCAGTCCGGACAGAACAAACTCC.

This clone showed up many times. The genes are named according to mouse. The missing CDR3 end, 4 residues past where the read stops, is filled in from the germline J gene. The rearrangement uses TRBV1 and TRBJ2-5; 12 bases are a match to TRBD2. This CDR3 has 16 residues. In germline, CDR1 is NSQYPW, CDR2 LRSPGD (reference sequence). This CDR3 reads CTCSADDWGGRDTQYF. The CDR3 DNA, read in part, is TGCACCTGCAGTGCAGACGACTGGGGGGGCCGAGAC.

A few counts support this clone. Gene names refer to mouse genes. The read halts 4 residues ahead of the CDR3 end, with the missing end drawn from the germline J gene. The gene calls are TRBV13-2 and TRBJ2-1; 7 bases align to TRBD1. The CDR3 length is 14 residues. With V trimmed by 5 bases and J by 1 base, 3 bases remained unmatched. The germline V gene encodes CDR1 NNHNN and CDR2 SYGAGS (reference sequence). The chain's CDR3 is CASGARGNYAEQFF. The sequenced part of the CDR3 DNA is TGTGCCAGCGGGGCCAGGGGGAACTATGCT.

As for this clone: The gene symbols are mouse symbols. The CDR3 extends 4 residues past the end of the read, so its final part is completed from the germline J gene. V is TRBV2 and J is TRBJ2-3; TRBD1 matches at 8 bases. The CDR3 extends over 14 amino acids. Per the germline V gene, CDR1 is LGHNA and CDR2 is YSYQKL. The V gene end was trimmed by 4 bases and the J gene end by 0 bases; junction bases not matched to a gene: 0. The sequenced part of the CDR3 DNA is TGTGCCAGCAGCCGGACAGGGAGTGCAGAA. This gives the protein CASSRTGSAE. The complete CDR3 sequence is CASSRTGSAETLYF.

This clone ranks as medium-sized. Mouse gene names apply. The CDR3 end is not reached by the read, which stops 4 residues before it; the germline J gene fills it in. The rearrangement uses TRBV31 and TRBJ1-2; 8 bases are shared with TRBD1. Per germline, CDR1 GKSSPN and CDR2 SITVG. CDR3 size: 15 residues. Unmatched junction bases numbered 9, after V lost 3 bases and J lost 3 bases. The CDR3 loop is CAWRLLDRDDSDYTF. CDR3 DNA, as far as it was read: TGTGCCTGGAGACTCTTGGACAGGGATGACTCC.

This clone was detected ten times or more. Mouse gene names and germline throughout. The observed sequence ends 4 residues before the CDR3 terminus, with the missing tail filled in from the germline J gene. V is TRBV1 and J is TRBJ2-4; tentatively, D is TRBD2 (6 bases). The V gene's germline CDR1 is NSQYPW and CDR2 LRSPGD (reference sequence). The CDR3 extends over 15 amino acids. V gave up 0 bases and J gave up 2 bases, with 9 bases separating them. The CDR3 DNA, read in part, is TGCACCTGCAGTGCAGATGTGGGGGTTCAAAAC. Amino acid sequence: CTCSADVGVQN. The whole CDR3 protein is CTCSADVGVQNTLYF.

This clone has more than one count but fewer than ten. Mouse names are used for the genes. The CDR3 is cut off 4 residues early in the read; its end comes from the germline J gene. The chain couples TRBV5 to TRBJ1-1, with a possible D match to TRBD1 (6 bases). CDR1 is LGHNA, CDR2 YNLKQL, per germline (reference sequence). V shed 4 bases and J shed 1 base, with 10 bases lying between them. The CDR3 loop spans 14 amino acids. The sequenced part of the CDR3 DNA is TGTGCCAGCAGCCTATCACAGGGGAACACA. This gives the protein CASSLSQGNT. The CDR3, in full, reads CASSLSQGNTEVFF.

This clone showed up just a few times. Gene names refer to mouse genes. The read falls 4 residues short of the CDR3 end, and the missing part is taken from the germline J gene. The V gene is TRBV13-2, the J gene TRBJ2-7; 14 bases agree with TRBD2. Germline CDR1 is NNHNN and CDR2 is SYGAGS (reference sequence). CDR3 length: 15 amino acids. The DNA read from the CDR3 is TGTGCCAGCGGTGTCCGGGACTGGGGGGGCCAT. Amino acid sequence: CASGVRDWGGH. The full CDR3 protein is CASGVRDWGGHEQYF.

With regard to this clone: Gene names denote mouse genes. The read gets to within 4 residues of the CDR3 end, and the germline J gene fills in the rest. This rearrangement joins TRBV13-2 to TRBJ2-7, with D perhaps matching TRBD2 (6 bases). The V gene's germline CDR1 is NNHNN and CDR2 SYGAGS (reference sequence). The CDR3 sequence is 13 residues long. The CDR3 is CASGEVAGDEQYF. The covered CDR3 bases are TGTGCCAGCGGTGAGGTCGCTGGGGAT.

This clone was picked up many times. Gene names and germline refer to mouse. From the germline J gene comes the end of the CDR3, since the read stops 4 residues before it. The chain carries TRBV13-1 and TRBJ1-2; 7 bases line up with TRBD1. Germline V gene data show CDR1 as NSHNY and CDR2 as SYGAGN. After removal of 3 bases from V and 2 bases from J, the junction contained 4 bases not matched to a gene. The CDR3 extends over 14 amino acids. The part of the CDR3 DNA that was read is TGTGCCAGCAGTGGAGGGGGCGGGAACTCC. This translates into CASSGGGGNS. The CDR3 reads in full as CASSGGGGNSDYTF.

At least ten counts were recorded for this clone. The gene names here belong to mouse. The CDR3 end is not reached by the read, which stops 4 residues before it; the germline J gene fills it in. This rearrangement joins TRBV1 to TRBJ2-7; the match to TRBD1 covers 8 bases. Per germline, CDR1 NSQYPW and CDR2 LRSPGD (reference sequence). The CDR3 runs 14 residues. CDR3 loop: CTCSPRTGRNEQYF. The covered CDR3 bases are TGCACCTGCAGTCCTCGGACAGGGAGGAAT.

This clone was observed many times. Mouse names are used for the genes. The read finishes 4 residues shy of the CDR3 end, and the germline J gene is used to complete it. The chain has TRBV13-2 and TRBJ2-3, with D hard to call. The CDR3 has 14 residues. CDR1 and CDR2 (germline): NNHNN, SYGAGS (reference sequence). Trimming removed 2 bases from V and 2 bases from J, with 9 bases in between. The sequenced part of the CDR3 DNA is TGTGCCAGCGGTGAGCAGGTTGATGCAGAA. This gives the protein CASGEQVDAE. The whole CDR3 region reads CASGEQVDAETLYF.

This clone was counted ten times or more. Germline and genes: mouse. The CDR3 end falls 4 residues outside the read, so it is completed with the germline J gene. In the same sample, other DNA sequences code for this CDR3. The gene calls are TRBV19 and TRBJ1-2; TRBD1 matches 8 bases. The CDR3 totals 14 residues. Germline values: CDR1 FNHDT, CDR2 SITEND (reference sequence). V was pared by 4 bases and J by 2 bases, with 4 bases of the junction left unmatched. The covered CDR3 bases are TGTGCCAGCAGTCCGGACAGGGTGAACTCC. Its translation is CASSPDRVNS. The entire CDR3 reads CASSPDRVNSDYTF.